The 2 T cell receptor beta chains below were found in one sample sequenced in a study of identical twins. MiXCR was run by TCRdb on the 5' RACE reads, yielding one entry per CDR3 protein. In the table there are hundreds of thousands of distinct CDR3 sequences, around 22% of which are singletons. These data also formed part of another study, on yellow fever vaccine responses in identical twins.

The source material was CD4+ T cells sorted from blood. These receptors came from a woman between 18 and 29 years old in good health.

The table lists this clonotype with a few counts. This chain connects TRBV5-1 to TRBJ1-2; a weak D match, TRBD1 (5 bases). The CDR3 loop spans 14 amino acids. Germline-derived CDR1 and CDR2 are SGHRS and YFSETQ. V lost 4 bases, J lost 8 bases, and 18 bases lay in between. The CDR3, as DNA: TGCGCCAGCAGCAGATCCGGGACTGTGGAGGGCTACACCTTC. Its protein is CASSRSGTVEGYTF.

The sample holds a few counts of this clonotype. The CDR3 DNA follows: TGTGCCAGCAGCCCCAGGGACAGCGCTGAAGCTTTCTTT. Protein: CASSPRDSAEAFF. This sequence joins TRBV3-1 and TRBJ1-1; TRBD1 matches at 7 bases. This CDR3 is 13 amino acids long. V gave up 4 bases and J gave up 6 bases; unmatched junction bases: 5. The germline gives CDR1 LGHDT, CDR2 YNNKEL (reference sequence).